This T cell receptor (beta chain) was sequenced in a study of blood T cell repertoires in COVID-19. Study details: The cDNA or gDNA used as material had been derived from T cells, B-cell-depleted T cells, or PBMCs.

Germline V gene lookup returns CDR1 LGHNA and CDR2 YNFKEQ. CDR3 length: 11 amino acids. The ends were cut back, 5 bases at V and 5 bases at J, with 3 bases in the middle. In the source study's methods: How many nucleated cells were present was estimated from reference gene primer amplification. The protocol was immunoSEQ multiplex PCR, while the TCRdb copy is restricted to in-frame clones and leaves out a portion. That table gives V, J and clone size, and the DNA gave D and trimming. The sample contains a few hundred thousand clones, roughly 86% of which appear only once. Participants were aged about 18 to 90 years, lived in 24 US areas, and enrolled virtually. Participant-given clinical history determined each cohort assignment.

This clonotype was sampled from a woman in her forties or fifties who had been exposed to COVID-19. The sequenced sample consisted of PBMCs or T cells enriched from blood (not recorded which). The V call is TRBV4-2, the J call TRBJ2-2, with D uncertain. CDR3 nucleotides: TGTGCCAGCAGCTCGACCGGGGAGCTGTTTTTT. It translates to CASSSTGELFF.